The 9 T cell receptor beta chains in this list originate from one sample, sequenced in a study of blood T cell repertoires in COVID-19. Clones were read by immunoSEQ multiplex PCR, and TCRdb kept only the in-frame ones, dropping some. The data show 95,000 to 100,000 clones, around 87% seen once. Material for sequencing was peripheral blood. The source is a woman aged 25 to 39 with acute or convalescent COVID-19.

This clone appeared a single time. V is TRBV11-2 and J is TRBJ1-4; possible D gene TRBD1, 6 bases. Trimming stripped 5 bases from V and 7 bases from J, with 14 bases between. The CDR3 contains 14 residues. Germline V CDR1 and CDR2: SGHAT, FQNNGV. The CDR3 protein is CASSPTGGGEKLFF. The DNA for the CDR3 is TGTGCCAGCAGCCCGACAGGCGGAGGTGAAAAACTGTTTTTT.

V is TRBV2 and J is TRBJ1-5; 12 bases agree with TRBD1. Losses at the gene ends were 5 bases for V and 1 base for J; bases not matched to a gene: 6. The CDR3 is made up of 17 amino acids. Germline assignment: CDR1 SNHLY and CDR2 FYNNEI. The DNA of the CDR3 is TGTGCCAGCAGTCCCGGGACAGGGGGCGGGAGCAATCAGCCCCAGCATTTT. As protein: CASSPGTGGGSNQPQHF.

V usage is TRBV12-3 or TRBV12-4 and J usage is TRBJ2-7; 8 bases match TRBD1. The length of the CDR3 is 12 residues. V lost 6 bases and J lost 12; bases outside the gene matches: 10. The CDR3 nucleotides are TGTGCCAGCAGCCTCGACAGGGGTAAGATGTACTTC. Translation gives CASSLDRGKMYF.

The CDR3 loop reads CASSPWEGNQPQHF. The CDR3, as DNA: TGTGCCAGCAGCCCCTGGGAGGGGAATCAGCCCCAGCATTTT. The chain combines TRBV7-8 with TRBJ1-5, with D possibly matching TRBD1 (5 bases). CDR3 length equals 14 residues. V was clipped by 5 bases and J by 4 bases, with 12 bases between them. CDR1 SGHVS and CDR2 FQNEAQ come from the germline V gene.

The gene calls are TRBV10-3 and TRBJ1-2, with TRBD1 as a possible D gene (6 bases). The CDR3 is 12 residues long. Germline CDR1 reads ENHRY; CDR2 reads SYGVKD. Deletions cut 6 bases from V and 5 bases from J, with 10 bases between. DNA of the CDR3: TGTGCCATCAGACAGGGTGGATATGGCTACACCTTC. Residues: CAIRQGGYGYTF.

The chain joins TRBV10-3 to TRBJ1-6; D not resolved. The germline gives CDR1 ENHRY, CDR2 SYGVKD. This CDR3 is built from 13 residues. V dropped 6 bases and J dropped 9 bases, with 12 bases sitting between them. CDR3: CAIRDLTGSPLHF. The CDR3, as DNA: TGTGCCATCAGGGATTTAACGGGTTCACCCCTCCACTTT.

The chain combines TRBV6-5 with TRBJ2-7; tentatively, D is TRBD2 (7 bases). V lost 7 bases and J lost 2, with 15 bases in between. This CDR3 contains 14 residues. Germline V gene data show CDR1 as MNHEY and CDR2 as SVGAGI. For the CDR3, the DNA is TGTGCCAGCACACCCCCCGGGGGGCCCTACGAGCAGTACTTC. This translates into CASTPPGGPYEQYF.

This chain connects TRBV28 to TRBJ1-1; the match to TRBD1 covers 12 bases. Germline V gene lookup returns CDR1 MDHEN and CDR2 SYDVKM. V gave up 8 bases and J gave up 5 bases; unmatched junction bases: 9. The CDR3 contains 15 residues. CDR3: CASFRDRGRGTEAFF. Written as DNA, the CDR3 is TGTGCCAGCTTCCGGGACAGGGGGCGAGGGACTGAAGCTTTCTTT.

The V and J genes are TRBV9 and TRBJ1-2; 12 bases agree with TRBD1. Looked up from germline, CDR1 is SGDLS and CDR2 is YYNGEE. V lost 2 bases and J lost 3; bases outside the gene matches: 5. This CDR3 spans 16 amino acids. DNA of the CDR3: TGTGCCAGCAGCGTGACCGGGACAGGGGGCGACTATGGCTACACCTTC. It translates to CASSVTGTGGDYGYTF.